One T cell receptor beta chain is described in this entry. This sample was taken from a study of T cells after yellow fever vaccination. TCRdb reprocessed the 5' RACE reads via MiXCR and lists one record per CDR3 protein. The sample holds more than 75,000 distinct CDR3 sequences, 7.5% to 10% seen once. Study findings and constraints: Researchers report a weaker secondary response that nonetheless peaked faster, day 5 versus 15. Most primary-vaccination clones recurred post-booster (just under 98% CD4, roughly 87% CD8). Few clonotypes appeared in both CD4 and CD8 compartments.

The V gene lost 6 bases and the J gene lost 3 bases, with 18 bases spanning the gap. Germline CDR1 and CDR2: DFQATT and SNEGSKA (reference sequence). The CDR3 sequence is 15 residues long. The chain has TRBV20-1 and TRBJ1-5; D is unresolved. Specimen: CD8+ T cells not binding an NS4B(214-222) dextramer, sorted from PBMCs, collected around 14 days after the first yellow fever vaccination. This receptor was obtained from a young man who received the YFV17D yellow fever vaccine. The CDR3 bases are TGCAGTGCAGGCTCTGATGTGGCATTCAATCAGCCCCAGCATTTT. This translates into CSAGSDVAFNQPQHF.